This T cell receptor beta chain was profiled in a study of T cells in Graves' hyperthyroidism and ophthalmopathy. The study's findings and limits: Most expanded thyroid clonotypes above 0.001 also appeared in blood. Ophthalmopathy, which appeared later, was predicted by the model a median approximately six months before onset.

The CDR3 consists of 14 residues. CDR1 and CDR2 (germline): SGHRS, YFSETQ. Trimming cost V 3 bases and J 5 bases; bases outside gene matches: 8. Uncontrolled infection, other autoimmune disease, pregnancy or lactation barred patients from enrollment. On this clonotype: Its antigen is unknown. A far larger clone is only one base removed, so a read error is likely.

TCR beta CDR3 regions were amplified from RNA. RT-PCR in the first round (using the HTBI primer set) targeted the TCR CDR3. TCRdb recomputed calls from the multiplex PCR reads with MiXCR, one row per CDR3 protein. The table lists 360,000 or so distinct CDR3 sequences, about 16% of them singletons, with about 21% in the top ten. The receptor was isolated from a woman in her sixties with Graves' ophthalmopathy. V usage is TRBV5-1 and J usage is TRBJ2-7, with 7 bases matching TRBD2. Sequenced: blood. The CDR3 reads CASSSSGGAHEQYF. The DNA for the CDR3 is TGCGCCAGCAGCTCTAGCGGAGGTGCCCACGAGCAGTACTTC. Together with reference TRBV5-1 and TRBJ2-7, the CDR3 gives the full variable domain: KAGVTQTPRYLIKTRGQQVTLSCSPISGHRSVSWYQQTPGQGLQFLFEYFSETQRNKGNFPGRFSGRQFSNSRSEMNVSTLELGDSALYLCASSSSGGAHEQYFGPGTRLTVT.